Below are 2 T cell receptor beta chains sequenced from a single sample in a study of OX40 agonist ivuxolimab in advanced cancers. Some clones are missing from TCRdb's copy, which holds only in-frame ones; the method was immunoSEQ multiplex PCR. The profile shows 55,000 to 70,000 clones, around 90% of them singletons. This material consisted of CD4+ or CD8+ T cells sorted from blood, taken in a trial of the OX40 agonist ivuxolimab. These receptor sequences come from an adult with an advanced solid tumor such as melanoma, head and neck, liver or kidney cancer.

The chain has TRBV7-3 and TRBJ2-3; weak D call: TRBD1 (6 bases). V dropped 0 bases and J dropped 3 bases, with 10 bases sitting between them. Germline V gives CDR1 SGHTA, CDR2 FQGTGA. CDR3 size: 15 residues. The CDR3 sequence is CASSLTLTGTDTQYF. In nucleotides, the CDR3 is TGTGCCAGCAGCTTAACGTTAACAGGGACAGATACGCAGTATTTT.

V is TRBV6-4 and J is TRBJ2-1, with a weak D call TRBD2 (6 bases). The CDR3 covers 15 residues. Trimming removed 7 bases at V and 8 bases at J, with 21 bases between. Germline lookup yields CDR1 MRHNA and CDR2 SNTAGT. CDR3 sequence: CASIRTGGEDYEQFF. CDR3 in DNA: TGTGCCAGCATACGGACTGGCGGGGAAGATTATGAGCAGTTCTTC.